The 5 T cell receptor beta chains presented below share a single source sample, sequenced in a study of identical twins. MiXCR, applied by TCRdb to the 5' RACE reads, yields one record per CDR3 protein. The sample lists 1.5 million to 2 million distinct CDR3 sequences; around a third were seen once. Material for sequencing was cord blood. The receptor source for this set is a newborn girl in good health.

This clonotype was counted between two and nine times. The chain recombines TRBV7-8 with TRBJ1-5; D not resolved. CDR1 and CDR2 (germline): SGHVS, FQNEAQ. With 0 bases removed from V and 0 bases from J, the gap between germline ends came to 12 bases. CDR3 size: 17 residues. CDR3 region: CASSLARVAHSNQPQHF. The CDR3 nucleotides read TGTGCCAGCAGCTTAGCGCGGGTTGCTCATAGCAATCAGCCCCAGCATTTT.

The rearrangement joins TRBV2 to TRBJ2-1, with 16 nucleotides matching TRBD2. V was clipped by 6 bases and J by 15 bases; unmatched bases: 11. CDR3 size: 15 residues. The germline V gene encodes CDR1 SNHLY and CDR2 FYNNEI. The CDR3 DNA is TGTGCCAGCAGGATAGGGACTAGCGGGAGGGTCCAGGGGTTCTTC. This codes for CASRIGTSGRVQGFF.

This clonotype has only one observation. V and J are TRBV27 and TRBJ1-1; 7 bases are a match to TRBD1. The germline V gene encodes CDR1 MNHEY and CDR2 SMNVEV (reference sequence). V trimming: 5 bases; J trimming: 4 bases; junction bases outside the gene matches: 7. This CDR3 contains 14 residues. The CDR3 sequence is CASSRDRASTEAFF. Here the CDR3 DNA reads TGTGCCAGCAGTAGAGACAGGGCTAGCACTGAAGCTTTCTTT.

The chain recombines TRBV7-2 with TRBJ1-6; 8 nucleotides align to TRBD1. CDR1 and CDR2 (germline): SGHTA, FQGNSA. CDR3 size: 13 residues. Trimming cost V 4 bases and J 8 bases; bases outside gene matches: 1. CDR3 bases: TGTGCCAGCAGCTCGGGACAGGATTCACCCCTCCACTTT. This gives the protein CASSSGQDSPLHF.

The V call is TRBV18, the J call TRBJ2-3, with 9 nucleotides matching TRBD2. Trimming at V came to 3 bases and at J to 4 bases, leaving 8 bases not matched to a gene. The germline CDR1 and CDR2 sequences are KGHSH and LQKENI. The CDR3 contains 16 residues. CDR3 sequence: CASSPSGRLEADTQYF. CDR3 nucleotides: TGTGCCAGCTCACCCAGCGGGAGGTTGGAGGCAGATACGCAGTATTTT.